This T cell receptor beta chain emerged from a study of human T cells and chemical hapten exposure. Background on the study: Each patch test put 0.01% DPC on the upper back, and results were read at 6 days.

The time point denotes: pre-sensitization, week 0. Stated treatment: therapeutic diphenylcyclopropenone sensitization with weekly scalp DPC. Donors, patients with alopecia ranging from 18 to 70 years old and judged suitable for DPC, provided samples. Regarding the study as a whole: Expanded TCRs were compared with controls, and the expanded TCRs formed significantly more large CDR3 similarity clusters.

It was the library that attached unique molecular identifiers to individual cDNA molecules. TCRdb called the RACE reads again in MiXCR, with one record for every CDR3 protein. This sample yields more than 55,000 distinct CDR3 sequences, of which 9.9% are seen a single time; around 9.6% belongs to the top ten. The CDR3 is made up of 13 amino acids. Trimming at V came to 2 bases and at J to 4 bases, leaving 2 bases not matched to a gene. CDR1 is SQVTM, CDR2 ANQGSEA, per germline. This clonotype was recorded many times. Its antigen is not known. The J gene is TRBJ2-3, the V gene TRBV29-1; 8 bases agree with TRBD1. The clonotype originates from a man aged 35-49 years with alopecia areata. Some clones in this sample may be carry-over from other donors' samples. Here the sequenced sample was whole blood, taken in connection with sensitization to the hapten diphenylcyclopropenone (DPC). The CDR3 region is CSVEQGAADTQYF. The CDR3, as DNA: TGCAGCGTTGAACAGGGGGCCGCAGATACGCAGTATTTT.